This T cell receptor (beta chain) was sequenced for a study of regulatory T cells in long-lasting Graves disease. CDR3 regions were amplified by Arm-PCR using iRepertoire HTBI primers to build TCR beta libraries. In the original analysis: The study identified 62 TRBV and some 15 TRBJ segments across samples. TCRdb reprocessed the multiplex PCR reads with MiXCR, giving one entry per CDR3 protein. The V and J calls reflect TCRdb's pipeline rather than the authors' work. The table has about 660,000 distinct CDR3 sequences, about 30% seen once. Study conclusions and caveats: Lower TCR diversity was seen in persistent Graves' patients than in newly diagnosed ones. Whereas about a thousand public clonotypes were shared by new patients, persistent patients shared more, at a few thousand.

This clonotype was counted between two and nine times. Its antigen is unknown. Noted time point: persistent/refractory GD, antithyroid drugs over 5 years with positive TRAb. Making the TCR library involved RNA that had been extracted from PBMCs. With 1 base removed from V and 6 bases from J, the gap between germline ends came to 10 bases. Germline CDR1 SQVTM, CDR2 ANQGSEA. This CDR3 spans 12 amino acids. The chain combines TRBV29-1 with TRBJ2-7; D may be TRBD2 (5 bases). The sample consisted of peripheral blood mononuclear cells (PBMCs), taken when the disease was refractory, from a patient treated with antithyroid drugs. This TCR derives from a female donor with Graves disease. This CDR3 reads CSVEVGRGEQYF. CDR3 DNA sequence: TGCAGCGTTGAAGTGGGGAGAGGCGAGCAGTACTTC.